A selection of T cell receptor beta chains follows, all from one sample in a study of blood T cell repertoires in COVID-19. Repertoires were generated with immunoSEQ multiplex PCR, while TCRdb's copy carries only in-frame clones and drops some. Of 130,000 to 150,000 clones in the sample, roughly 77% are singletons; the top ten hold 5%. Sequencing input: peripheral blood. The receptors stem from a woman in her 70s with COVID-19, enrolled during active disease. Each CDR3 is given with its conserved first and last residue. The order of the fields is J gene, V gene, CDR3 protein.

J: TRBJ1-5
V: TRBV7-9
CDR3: CASRDRPIVGNQPQHF

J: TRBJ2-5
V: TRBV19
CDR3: CASSISGRQETQYF

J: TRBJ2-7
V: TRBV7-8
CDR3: CASSLGGQYEQYF

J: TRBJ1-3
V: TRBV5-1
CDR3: CASSLAGISGNTIYF

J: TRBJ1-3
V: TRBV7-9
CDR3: CASSTDRGYSGNTIYF

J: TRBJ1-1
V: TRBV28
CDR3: CATKRGSLNTEAFF

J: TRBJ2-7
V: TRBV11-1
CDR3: CASSSGLALTYEQYF

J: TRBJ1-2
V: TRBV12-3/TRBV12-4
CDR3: CASSYRTFYGYTF

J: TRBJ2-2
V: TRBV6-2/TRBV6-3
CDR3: CASSSRLAGVVGTGELFF

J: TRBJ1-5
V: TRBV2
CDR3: CASTAAGVHQPQHF